The entry below describes one TCR beta chain. Its antigen is unknown. Within one base of it there is no much larger clone, and no base qualities were kept. This sample stems from a study of cytomegalovirus exposure and HLA in healthy donors (dated by TCRdb to 2016 to 2017). Background on the whole study: According to a later analysis, one platform produced both the roughly 110 validation repertoires and the 730 or so repertoires of the first cohort. The study aimed to test whether cataloging public T cell receptors could reveal signatures of past pathogen exposure. Along with the 666-subject first cohort, a separate validation cohort of some 130 different subjects was used. High-throughput TCR immunosequencing, statistical association of individual TCRs with disease status, and machine learning were combined to predict cytomegalovirus infection status. Beyond this particular receptor, the publication reports: While some public TCRs were present in many individuals, most TCR sequences turned up only very rarely across donors. Subsequent analysis determined that TCRs grouped into clusters in the first cohort also showed a tendency toward co-occurrence across the approximately 110 validation repertoires, and roughly 95% of cluster scores exceeded 0. In vitro tests confirmed that three of the cytomegalovirus-associated TCR beta chains recognize cytomegalovirus antigens. All 110 or so repertoires were used to score co-occurrence in the validation cohort in a later analysis, because that analysis had no HLA typing for the cohort. The authors suggested that the approach could potentially be extended to other disease states and immunological phenotypes. The study listed over 150 TCR beta chains as associated with cytomegalovirus. The classifier was reported to diagnose cytomegalovirus status with high specificity and sensitivity in both the original and validation cohorts.

The CDR3 holds 13 amino acids from the cysteine to the phenylalanine. Only the CDR3 DNA stays, 39 bases, in frame from base 1. Trimming takes 4 bases from V and 6 bases from J, and the germline ends sit 9 bases apart. The germline V gene provides CDR1 KGHSH and CDR2 LQKENI. The library was generated by the immunoSEQ multiplex PCR assay. The original pipeline was this. A statistical classification framework was developed to diagnose cytomegalovirus status using the catalog of TCR beta chain sequences. TCRdb stores this immuneACCESS table with in-frame sequences only. Part of the clones is absent; in the studies checked, under half of the shortfall reflects unresolved V genes, and no reason is known for the rest. V, J and clone size are those of that table, while D and trimming were read from the DNA. For this sample there are 90,000 to 150,000 clones; approximately 85% appear just once. The ten largest clones add up to approximately 4.9% of the sample.

The donors belonged to the validation cohort of approximately 130 subjects, which was separate from the approximately 680-subject first cohort. The source material was PBMCs. The TCR sequence derives from a man between 18 and 35 years old in good health and CMV-seronegative. Recombination connected TRBV18 to TRBJ2-2; D gene: possibly TRBD1, on 5 matching bases. The DNA sequence is TGTGCCAGCTCACTCCAGGGATCCGGGGAGCTGTTTTTT. Translated, this gives CASSLQGSGELFF.